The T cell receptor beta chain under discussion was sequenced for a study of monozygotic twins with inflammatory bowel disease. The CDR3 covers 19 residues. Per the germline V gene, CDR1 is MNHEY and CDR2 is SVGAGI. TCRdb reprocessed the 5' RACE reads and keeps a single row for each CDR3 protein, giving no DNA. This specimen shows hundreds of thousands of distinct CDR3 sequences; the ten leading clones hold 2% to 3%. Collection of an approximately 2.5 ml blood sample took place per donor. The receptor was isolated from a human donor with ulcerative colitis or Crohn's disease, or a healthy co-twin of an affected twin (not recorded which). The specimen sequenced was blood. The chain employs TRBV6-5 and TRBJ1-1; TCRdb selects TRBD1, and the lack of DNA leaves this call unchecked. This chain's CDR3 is CASSYEPGTDLRLNTEAFF.